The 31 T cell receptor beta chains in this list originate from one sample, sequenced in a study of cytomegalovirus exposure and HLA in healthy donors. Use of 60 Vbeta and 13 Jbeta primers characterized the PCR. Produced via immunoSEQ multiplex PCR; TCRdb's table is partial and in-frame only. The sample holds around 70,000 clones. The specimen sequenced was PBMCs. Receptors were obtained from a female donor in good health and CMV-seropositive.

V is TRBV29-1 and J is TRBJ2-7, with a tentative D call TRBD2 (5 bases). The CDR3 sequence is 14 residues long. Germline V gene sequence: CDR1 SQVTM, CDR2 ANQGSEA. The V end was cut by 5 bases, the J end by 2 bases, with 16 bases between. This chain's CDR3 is CSVSLPQRPYEQYF. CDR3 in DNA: TGCAGCGTTTCCCTCCCCCAGCGGCCCTACGAGCAGTACTTC.

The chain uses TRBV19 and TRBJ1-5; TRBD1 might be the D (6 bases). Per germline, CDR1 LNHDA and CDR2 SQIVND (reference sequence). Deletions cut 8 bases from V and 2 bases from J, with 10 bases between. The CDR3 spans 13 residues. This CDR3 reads CASQGLGNQPQHF. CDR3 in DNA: TGTGCCAGTCAGGGGTTAGGCAATCAGCCCCAGCATTTT.

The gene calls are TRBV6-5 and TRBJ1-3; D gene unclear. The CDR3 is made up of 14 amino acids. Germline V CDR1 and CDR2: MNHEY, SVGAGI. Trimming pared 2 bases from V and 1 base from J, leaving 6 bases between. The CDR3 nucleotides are TGTGCCAGCAGTTACCAGAGGTCTGGAAACACCATATATTTT. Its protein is CASSYQRSGNTIYF.

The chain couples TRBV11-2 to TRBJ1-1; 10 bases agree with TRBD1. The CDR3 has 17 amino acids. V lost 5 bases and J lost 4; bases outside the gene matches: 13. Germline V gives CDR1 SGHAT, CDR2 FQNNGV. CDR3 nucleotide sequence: TGTGCCAGCAGCCCACGGATTGGACAGGGGGATATCACTGAAGCTTTCTTT. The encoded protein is CASSPRIGQGDITEAFF.

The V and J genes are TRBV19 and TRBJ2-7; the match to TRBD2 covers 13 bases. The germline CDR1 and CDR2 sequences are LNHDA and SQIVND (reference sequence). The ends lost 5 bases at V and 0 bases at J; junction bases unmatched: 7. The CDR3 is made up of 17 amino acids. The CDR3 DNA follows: TGTGCCAGTAGTGGTGGACTAGCGGGGGAGAGCTCCTACGAGCAGTACTTC. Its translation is CASSGGLAGESSYEQYF.

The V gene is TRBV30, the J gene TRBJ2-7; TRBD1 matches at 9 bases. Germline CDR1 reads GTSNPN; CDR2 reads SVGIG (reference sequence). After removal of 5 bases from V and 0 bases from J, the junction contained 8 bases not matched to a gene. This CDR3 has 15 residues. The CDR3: CAWEDGQGNSYEQYF. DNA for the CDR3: TGTGCCTGGGAAGACGGACAGGGGAACTCCTACGAGCAGTACTTC.

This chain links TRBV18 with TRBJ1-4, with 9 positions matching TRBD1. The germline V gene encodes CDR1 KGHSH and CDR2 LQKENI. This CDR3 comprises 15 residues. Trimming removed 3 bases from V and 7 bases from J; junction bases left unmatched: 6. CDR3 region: CASSPGQGGSEKLFF. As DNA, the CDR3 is TGTGCCAGCTCACCGGGACAGGGAGGGAGTGAAAAACTGTTTTTT. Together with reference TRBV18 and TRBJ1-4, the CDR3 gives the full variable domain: NAGVMQNPRHLVRRRGQEARLRCSPMKGHSHVYWYRQLPEEGLKFMVYLQKENIIDESGMPKERFSAEFPKEGPSILRIQQVVRGDSAAYFCASSPGQGGSEKLFFGSGTQLSVL.

CDR3 residues: CASSPHLLTSGPYEQYF. The CDR3 DNA reads TGTGCCAGCAGTCCCCACCTTTTGACTAGCGGACCCTACGAGCAGTACTTC. The chain employs TRBV28 and TRBJ2-7; 9 bases agree with TRBD2. The V segment lost 5 bases and the J segment 2 bases; nucleotides outside the gene matches: 13. The germline V gene encodes CDR1 MDHEN and CDR2 SYDVKM. The CDR3 totals 17 residues.

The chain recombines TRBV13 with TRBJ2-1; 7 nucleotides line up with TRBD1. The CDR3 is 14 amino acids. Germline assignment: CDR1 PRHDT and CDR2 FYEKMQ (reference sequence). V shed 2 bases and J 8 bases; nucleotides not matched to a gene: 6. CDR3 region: CASSLSEGADEQFF. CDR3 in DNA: TGTGCCAGCAGCTTATCCGAGGGGGCGGATGAGCAGTTCTTC.

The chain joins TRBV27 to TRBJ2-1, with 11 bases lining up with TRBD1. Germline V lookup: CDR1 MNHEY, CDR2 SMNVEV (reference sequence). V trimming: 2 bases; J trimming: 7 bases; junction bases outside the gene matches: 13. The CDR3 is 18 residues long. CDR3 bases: TGTGCCAGCAGTTTAGTCGTTCCCGGACAGGGGGCGAGGAATGAGCAGTTCTTC. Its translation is CASSLVVPGQGARNEQFF.

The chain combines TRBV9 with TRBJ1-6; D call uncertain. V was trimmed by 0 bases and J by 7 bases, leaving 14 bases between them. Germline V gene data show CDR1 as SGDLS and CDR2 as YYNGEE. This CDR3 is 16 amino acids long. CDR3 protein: CASSVELGLGNSPLHF. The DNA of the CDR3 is TGTGCCAGCAGCGTAGAATTGGGTCTAGGAAATTCACCCCTCCACTTT.

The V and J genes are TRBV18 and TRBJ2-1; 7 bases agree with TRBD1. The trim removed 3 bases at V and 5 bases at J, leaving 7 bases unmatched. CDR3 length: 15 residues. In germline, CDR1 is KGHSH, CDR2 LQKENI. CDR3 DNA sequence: TGTGCCAGCTCACCCCGGGACAGTACCGACAATGAGCAGTTCTTC. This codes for CASSPRDSTDNEQFF.

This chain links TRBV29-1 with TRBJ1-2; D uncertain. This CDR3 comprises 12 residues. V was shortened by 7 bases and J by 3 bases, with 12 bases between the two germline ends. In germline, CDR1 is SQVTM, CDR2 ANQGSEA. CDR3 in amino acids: CSARRQYYGYTF. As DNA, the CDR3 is TGCAGCGCCCGGCGGCAGTACTATGGCTACACCTTC.

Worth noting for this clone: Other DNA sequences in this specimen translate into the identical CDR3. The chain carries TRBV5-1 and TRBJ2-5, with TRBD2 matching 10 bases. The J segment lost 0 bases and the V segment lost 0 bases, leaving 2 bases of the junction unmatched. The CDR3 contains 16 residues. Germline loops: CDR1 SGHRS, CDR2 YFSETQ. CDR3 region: CASSLASGGYQETQYF. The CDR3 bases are TGCGCCAGCAGCTTGGCTAGCGGGGGATACCAAGAGACCCAGTACTTC.

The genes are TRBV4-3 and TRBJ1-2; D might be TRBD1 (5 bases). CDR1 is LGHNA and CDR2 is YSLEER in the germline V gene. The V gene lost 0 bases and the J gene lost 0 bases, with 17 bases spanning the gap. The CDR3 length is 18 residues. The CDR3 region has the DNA TGCGCCAGCAGCCAAGATAGGCCAGGGCCACTACCTAACTATGGCTACACCTTC. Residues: CASSQDRPGPLPNYGYTF.

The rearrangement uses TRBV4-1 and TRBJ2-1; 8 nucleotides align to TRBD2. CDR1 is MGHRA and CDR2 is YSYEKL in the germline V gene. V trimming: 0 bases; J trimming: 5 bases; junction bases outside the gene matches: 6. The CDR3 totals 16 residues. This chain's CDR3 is CASSQERAGVDNEQFF. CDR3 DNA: TGCGCCAGCAGCCAAGAGAGAGCGGGAGTTGACAATGAGCAGTTCTTC.

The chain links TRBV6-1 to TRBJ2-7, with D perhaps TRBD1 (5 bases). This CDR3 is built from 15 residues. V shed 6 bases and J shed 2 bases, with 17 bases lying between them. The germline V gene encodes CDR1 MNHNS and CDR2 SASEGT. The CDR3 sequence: CASSTFEMGPYEQYF. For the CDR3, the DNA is TGTGCCAGCAGCACATTCGAGATGGGGCCCTACGAGCAGTACTTC.

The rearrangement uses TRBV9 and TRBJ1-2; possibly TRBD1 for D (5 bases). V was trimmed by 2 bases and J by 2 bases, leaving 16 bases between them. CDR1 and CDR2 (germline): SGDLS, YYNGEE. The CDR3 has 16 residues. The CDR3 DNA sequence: TGTGCCAGCAGCGTGGGGGGAACCGCGCAGAACTATGGCTACACCTTC. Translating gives CASSVGGTAQNYGYTF.

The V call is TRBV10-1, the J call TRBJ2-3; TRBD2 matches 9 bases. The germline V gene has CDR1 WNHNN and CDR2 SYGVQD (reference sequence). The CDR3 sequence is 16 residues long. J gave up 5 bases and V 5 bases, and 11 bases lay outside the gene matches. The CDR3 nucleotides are TGCGCCAGCAGTTTCGGGGTAGCGGGAGAACGAGATACGCAGTATTTT. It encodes CASSFGVAGERDTQYF.

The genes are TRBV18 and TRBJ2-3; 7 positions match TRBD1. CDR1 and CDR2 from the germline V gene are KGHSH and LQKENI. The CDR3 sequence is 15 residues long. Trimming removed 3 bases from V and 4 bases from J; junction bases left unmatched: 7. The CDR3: CASSPRTGSSDTQYF. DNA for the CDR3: TGTGCCAGCTCACCCAGGACAGGTTCATCAGATACGCAGTATTTT.

The CDR3 nucleotides are TGTGCCAGCAGTCCGAGGCTAGCGGGGTACAATGAGCAGTTCTTC. The encoded protein is CASSPRLAGYNEQFF. The rearrangement links TRBV28 to TRBJ2-1; 9 bases are a match to TRBD2. The V and J ends lost 5 bases and 4 bases, in that order; junction bases with no gene match: 6. Looked up from germline, CDR1 is MDHEN and CDR2 is SYDVKM. The CDR3 is 15 amino acids.

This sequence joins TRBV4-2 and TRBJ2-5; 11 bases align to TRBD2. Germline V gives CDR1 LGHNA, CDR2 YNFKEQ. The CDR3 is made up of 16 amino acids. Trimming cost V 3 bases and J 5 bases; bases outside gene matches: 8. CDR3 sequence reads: CASSQLLAGGRETQYF. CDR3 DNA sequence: TGTGCCAGCAGCCAGCTTCTAGCGGGGGGCAGGGAGACCCAGTACTTC.

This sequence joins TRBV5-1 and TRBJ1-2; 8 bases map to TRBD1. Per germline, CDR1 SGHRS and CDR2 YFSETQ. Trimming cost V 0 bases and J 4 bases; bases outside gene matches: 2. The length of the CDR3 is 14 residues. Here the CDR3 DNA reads TGCGCCAGCAGCTTGGGACAGGGGAGCTATGGCTACACCTTC. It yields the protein CASSLGQGSYGYTF.

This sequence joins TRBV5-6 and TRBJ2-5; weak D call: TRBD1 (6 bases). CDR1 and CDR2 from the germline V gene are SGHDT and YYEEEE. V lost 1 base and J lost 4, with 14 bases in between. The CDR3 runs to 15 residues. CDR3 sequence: CASSLRSGAGETQYF. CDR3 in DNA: TGTGCCAGCAGCTTGCGATCAGGGGCCGGAGAGACCCAGTACTTC.

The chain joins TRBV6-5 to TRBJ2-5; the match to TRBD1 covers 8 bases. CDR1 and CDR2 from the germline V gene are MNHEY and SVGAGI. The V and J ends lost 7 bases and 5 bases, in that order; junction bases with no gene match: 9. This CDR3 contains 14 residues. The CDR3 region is CASTTGQGLETQYF. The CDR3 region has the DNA TGTGCCAGCACCACCGGACAGGGCCTCGAGACCCAGTACTTC.

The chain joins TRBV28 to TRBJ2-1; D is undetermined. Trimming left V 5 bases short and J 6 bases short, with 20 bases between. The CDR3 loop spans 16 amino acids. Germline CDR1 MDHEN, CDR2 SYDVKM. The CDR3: CASSPQGSPRGNEQFF. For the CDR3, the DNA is TGTGCCAGCAGTCCCCAAGGCTCCCCGAGAGGCAATGAGCAGTTCTTC.

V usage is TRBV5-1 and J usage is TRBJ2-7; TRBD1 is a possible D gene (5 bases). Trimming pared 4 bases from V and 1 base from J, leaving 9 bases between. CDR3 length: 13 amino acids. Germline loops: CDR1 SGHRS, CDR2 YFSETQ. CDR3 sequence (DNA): TGCGCCAGCAGCCCCAGGGTTTCCTACGAGCAGTACTTC. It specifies CASSPRVSYEQYF.

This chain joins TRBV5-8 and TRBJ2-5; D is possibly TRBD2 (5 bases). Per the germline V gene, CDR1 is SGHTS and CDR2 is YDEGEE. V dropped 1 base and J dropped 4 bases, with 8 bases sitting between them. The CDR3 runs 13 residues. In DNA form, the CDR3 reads TGTGCCAGCAGCTTGTACGGACTAGAGACCCAGTACTTC. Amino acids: CASSLYGLETQYF.

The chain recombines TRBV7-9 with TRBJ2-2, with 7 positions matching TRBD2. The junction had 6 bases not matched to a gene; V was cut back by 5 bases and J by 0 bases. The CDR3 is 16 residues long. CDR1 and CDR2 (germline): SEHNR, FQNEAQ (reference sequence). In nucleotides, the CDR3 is TGTGCCAGCAGCCTCCCAGGGACTACGAACACCGGGGAGCTGTTTTTT. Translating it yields CASSLPGTTNTGELFF.

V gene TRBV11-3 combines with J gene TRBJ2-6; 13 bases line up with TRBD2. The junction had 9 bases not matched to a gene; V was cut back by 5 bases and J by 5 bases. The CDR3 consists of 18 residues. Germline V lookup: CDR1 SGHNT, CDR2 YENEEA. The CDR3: CASSPRTSGGVWANVLTF. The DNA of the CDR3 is TGTGCCAGCAGCCCCCGGACTAGCGGGGGTGTATGGGCCAACGTCCTGACTTTC. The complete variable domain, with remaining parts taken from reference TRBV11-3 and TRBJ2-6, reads EAGVVQSPRYKIIEKKQPVAFWCNPISGHNTLYWYLQNLGQGPELLIRYENEEAVDDSQLPKDRFSAERLKGVDSTLKIQPAELGDSAVYLCASSPRTSGGVWANVLTFGAGSRLTVL.

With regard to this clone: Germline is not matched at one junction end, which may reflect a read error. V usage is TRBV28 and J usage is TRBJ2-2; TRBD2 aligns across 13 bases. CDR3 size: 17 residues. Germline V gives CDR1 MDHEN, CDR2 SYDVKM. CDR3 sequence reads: CASSLWRLAGGPGELFF. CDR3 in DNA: TGTGCCAGCAGTCTATGGAGACTAGCGGGAGGTCCCGGGGAGCTGTTTTTT.